This T cell receptor beta chain was retrieved from a study of blood T cell repertoires in COVID-19. Measured with immunoSEQ multiplex PCR; TCRdb has only the in-frame clones, and not every one. Among over 250,000 clones listed, 88% were seen once. CDR1 and CDR2 from the germline V gene are MNHEY and SVGEGT. Between the trimmed V and J ends, which lost 3 bases and 3 bases, there was a span of 18 bases. This CDR3 spans 16 amino acids. The chain links TRBV6-2 or TRBV6-3 to TRBJ2-7, with D tentatively TRBD2 (6 bases). This TCR was recovered from a woman between 40 and 55 years old who had recovered from COVID-19. Sequenced sample: peripheral blood. The CDR3 spells CASSYGTPDYRYEQYF. CDR3 nucleotide sequence: TGTGCCAGCAGTTATGGGACTCCCGACTACCGCTACGAGCAGTACTTC.